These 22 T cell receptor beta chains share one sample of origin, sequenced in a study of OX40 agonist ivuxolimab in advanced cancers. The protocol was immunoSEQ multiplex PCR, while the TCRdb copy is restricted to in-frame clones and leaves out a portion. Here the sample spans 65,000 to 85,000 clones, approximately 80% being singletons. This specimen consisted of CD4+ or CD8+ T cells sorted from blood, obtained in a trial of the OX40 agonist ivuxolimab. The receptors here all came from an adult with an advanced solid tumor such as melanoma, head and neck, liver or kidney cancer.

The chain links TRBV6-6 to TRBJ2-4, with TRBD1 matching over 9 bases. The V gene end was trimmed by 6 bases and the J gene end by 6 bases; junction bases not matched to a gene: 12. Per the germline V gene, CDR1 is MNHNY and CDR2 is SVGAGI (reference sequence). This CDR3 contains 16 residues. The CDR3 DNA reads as TGTGCCAGCAGCGTGACAGGGGGGTTTGCAGCAAACATTCAGTACTTC. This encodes CASSVTGGFAANIQYF.

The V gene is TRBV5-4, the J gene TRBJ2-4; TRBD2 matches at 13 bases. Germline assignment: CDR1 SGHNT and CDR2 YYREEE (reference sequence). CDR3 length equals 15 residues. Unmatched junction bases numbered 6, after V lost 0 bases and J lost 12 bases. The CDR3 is CASSLASTSGGNQYF. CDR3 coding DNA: TGTGCCAGCAGCTTGGCGTCGACTAGCGGGGGGAATCAGTACTTC.

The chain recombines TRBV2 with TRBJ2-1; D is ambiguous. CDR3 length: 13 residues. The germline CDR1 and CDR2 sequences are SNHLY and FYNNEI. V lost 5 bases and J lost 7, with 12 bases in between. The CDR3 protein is CASSNLQSNEQFF. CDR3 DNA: TGTGCCAGCAGTAACTTACAGAGTAATGAGCAGTTCTTC.

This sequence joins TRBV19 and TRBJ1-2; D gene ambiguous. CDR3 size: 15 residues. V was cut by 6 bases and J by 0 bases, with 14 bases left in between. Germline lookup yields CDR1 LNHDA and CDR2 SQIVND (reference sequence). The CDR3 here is CASSRDGGTNYGYTF. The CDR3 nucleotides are TGTGCCAGTAGCCGTGATGGCGGGACTAACTATGGCTACACCTTC.

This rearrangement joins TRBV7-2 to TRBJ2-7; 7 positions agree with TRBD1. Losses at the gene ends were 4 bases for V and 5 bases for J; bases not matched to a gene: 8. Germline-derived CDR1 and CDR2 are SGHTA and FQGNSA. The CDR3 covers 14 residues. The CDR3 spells CASSSTTGVNEQYF. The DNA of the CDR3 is TGTGCCAGCAGCTCTACTACAGGGGTAAACGAGCAGTACTTC.

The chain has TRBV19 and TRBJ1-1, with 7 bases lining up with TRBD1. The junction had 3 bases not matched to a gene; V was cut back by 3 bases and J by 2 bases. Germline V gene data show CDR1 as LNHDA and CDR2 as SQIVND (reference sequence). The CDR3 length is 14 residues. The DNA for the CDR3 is TGTGCCAGTAGTATCGGACAGGTAAACACTGAAGCTTTCTTT. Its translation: CASSIGQVNTEAFF.

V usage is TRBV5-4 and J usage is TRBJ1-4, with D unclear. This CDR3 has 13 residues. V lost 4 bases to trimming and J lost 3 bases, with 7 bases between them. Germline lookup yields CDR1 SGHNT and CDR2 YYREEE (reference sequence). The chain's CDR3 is CASSVEANEKLFF. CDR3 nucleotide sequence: TGTGCCAGCAGCGTAGAGGCTAATGAAAAACTGTTTTTT.

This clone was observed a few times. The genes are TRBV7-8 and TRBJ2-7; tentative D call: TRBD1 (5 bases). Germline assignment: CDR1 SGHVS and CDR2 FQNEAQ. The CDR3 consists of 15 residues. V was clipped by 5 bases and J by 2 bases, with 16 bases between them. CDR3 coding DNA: TGTGCCAGCAGCCGTTTTATCGACAGAGCCTACGAGCAGTACTTC. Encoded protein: CASSRFIDRAYEQYF.

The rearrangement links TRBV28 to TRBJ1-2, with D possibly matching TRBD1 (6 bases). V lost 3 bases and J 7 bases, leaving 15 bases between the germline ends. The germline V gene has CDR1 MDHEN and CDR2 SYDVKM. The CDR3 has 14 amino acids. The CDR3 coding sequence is TGTGCCAGCAGTTTGGCAGGGGAGTTTACTGGCTACACCTTC. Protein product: CASSLAGEFTGYTF.

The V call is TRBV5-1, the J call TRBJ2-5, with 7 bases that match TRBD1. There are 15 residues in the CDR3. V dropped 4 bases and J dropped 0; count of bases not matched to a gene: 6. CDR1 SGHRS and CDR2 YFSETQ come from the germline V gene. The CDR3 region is CASSLQGSHQETQYF. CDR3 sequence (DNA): TGCGCCAGCAGCCTACAGGGGTCCCACCAAGAGACCCAGTACTTC. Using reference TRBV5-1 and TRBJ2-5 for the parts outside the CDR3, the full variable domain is KAGVTQTPRYLIKTRGQQVTLSCSPISGHRSVSWYQQTPGQGLQFLFEYFSETQRNKGNFPGRFSGRQFSNSRSEMNVSTLELGDSALYLCASSLQGSHQETQYFGPGTRLLVL.

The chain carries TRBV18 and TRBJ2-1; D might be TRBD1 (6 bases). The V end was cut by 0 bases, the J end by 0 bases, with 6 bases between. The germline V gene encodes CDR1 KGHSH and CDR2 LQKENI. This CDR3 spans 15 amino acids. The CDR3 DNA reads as TGTGCCAGCTCACCACCGGACAGCTCCTACAATGAGCAGTTCTTC. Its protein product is CASSPPDSSYNEQFF.

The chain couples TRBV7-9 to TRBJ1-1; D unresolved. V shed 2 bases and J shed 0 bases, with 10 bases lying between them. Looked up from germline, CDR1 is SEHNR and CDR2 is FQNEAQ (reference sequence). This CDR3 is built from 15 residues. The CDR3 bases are TGTGCCAGCAGCTTATTAGAGGTAATGAACACTGAAGCTTTCTTT. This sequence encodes CASSLLEVMNTEAFF.

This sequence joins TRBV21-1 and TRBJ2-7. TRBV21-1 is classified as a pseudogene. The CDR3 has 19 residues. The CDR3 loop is CASSKALTVSEQGPYEQYF. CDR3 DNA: TGTGCCAGCAGCAAAGCTTTGACAGTTTCGGAGCAGGGACCCTACGAGCAGTACTTC.

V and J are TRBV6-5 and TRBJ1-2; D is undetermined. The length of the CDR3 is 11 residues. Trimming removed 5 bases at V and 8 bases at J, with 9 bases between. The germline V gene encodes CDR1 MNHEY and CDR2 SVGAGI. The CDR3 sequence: CASSRGRGYTF. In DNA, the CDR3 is TGTGCCAGCAGTCGAGGGCGCGGCTACACCTTC.

The CDR3, as DNA: TGTGCCAGCAGCGTAGGTGGAGACGCCTACGAGCAGTACTTC. Its translation: CASSVGGDAYEQYF. The chain joins TRBV9 to TRBJ2-7; D is ambiguous. Germline CDR1 SGDLS, CDR2 YYNGEE. Trimming stripped 0 bases from V and 2 bases from J, with 9 bases between. CDR3 length: 14 residues.

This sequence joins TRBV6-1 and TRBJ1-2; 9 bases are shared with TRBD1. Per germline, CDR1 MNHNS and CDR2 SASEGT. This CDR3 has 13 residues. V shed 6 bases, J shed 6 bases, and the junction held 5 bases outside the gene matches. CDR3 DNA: TGTGCCAGCAGGGGGACAGGGCTTGATGGCTACACCTTC. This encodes CASRGTGLDGYTF.

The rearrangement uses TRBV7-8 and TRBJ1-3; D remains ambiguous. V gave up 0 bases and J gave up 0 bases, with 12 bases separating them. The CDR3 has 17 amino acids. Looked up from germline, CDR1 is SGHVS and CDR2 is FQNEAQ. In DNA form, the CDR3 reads TGTGCCAGCAGCTTAGCCGGAGGTCTATACTCTGGAAACACCATATATTTT. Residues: CASSLAGGLYSGNTIYF.

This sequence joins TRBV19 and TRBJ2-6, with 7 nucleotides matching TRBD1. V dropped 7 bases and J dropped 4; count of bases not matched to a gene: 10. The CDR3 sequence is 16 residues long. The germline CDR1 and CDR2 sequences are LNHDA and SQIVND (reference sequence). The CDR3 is CASNVGGASGANVLTF. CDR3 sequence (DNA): TGTGCCAGTAACGTAGGGGGCGCCTCGGGGGCCAACGTCCTGACTTTC.

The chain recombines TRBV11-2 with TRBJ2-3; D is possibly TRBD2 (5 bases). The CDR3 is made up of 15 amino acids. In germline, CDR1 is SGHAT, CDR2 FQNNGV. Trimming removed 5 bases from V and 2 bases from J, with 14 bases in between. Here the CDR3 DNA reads TGTGCCAGCAGCCCAGCTCACGGGATCACAGATACGCAGTATTTT. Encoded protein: CASSPAHGITDTQYF.

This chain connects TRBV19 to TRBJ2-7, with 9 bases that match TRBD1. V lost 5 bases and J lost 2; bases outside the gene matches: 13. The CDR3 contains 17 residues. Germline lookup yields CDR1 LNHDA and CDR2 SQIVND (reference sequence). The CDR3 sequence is CASSSQPPGQGTYEQYF. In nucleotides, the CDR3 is TGTGCCAGTAGTTCACAGCCTCCGGGACAGGGAACCTACGAGCAGTACTTC.

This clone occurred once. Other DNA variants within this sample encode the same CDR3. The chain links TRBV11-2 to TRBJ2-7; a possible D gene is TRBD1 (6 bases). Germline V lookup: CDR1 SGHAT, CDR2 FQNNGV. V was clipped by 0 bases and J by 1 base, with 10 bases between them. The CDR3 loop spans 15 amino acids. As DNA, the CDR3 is TGTGCCAGCAGCTTAGAGGGCAGGGGATCCTACGAGCAGTACTTC. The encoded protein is CASSLEGRGSYEQYF.

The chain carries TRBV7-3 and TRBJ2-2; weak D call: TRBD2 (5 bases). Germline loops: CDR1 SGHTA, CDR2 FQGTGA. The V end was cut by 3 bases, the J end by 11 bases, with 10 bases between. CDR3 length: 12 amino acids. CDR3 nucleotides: TGTGCCAGCAGCTTCGGCGGAGGAGAGCTGTTTTTT. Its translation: CASSFGGGELFF. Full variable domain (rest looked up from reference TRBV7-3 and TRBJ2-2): GAGVSQTPSNKVTEKGKYVELRCDPISGHTALYWYRQSLGQGPEFLIYFQGTGAADDSGLPNDRFFAVRPEGSVSTLKIQRTERGDSAVYLCASSFGGGELFFGEGSRLTVL.